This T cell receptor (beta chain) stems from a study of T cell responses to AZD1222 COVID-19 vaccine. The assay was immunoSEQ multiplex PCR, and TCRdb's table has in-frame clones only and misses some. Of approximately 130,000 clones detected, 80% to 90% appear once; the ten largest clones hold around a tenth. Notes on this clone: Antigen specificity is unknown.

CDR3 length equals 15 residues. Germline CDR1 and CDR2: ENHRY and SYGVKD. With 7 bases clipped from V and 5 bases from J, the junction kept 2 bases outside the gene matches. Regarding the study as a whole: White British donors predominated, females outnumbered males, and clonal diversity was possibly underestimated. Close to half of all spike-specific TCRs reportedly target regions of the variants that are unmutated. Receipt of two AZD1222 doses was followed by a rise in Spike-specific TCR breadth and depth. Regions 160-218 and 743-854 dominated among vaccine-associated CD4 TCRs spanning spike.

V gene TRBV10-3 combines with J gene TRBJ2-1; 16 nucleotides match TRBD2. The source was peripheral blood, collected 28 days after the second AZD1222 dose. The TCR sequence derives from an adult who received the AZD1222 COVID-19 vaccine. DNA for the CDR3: TGTGCCATCAAAGGGACTAGCGGGAGGGACAATGAGCAGTTCTTC. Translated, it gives CAIKGTSGRDNEQFF.